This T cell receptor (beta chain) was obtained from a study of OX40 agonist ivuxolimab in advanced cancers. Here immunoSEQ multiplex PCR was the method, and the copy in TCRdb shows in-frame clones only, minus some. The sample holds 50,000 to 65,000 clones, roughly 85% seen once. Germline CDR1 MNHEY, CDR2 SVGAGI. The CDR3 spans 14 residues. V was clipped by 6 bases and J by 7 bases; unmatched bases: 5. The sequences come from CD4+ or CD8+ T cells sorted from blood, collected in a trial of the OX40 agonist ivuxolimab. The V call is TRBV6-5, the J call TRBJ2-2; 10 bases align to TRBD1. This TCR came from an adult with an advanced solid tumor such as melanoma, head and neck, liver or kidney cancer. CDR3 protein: CASRTGTGVGELFF. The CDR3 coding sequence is TGTGCCAGCAGGACCGGGACAGGGGTCGGGGAGCTGTTTTTT.